The source of this TCR beta chain is a study of T-cell memory formation after mild COVID-19. Overall study: TCR clusters were mostly donor specific.

The CDR3 is 12 amino acids. V was pared by 3 bases and J by 7 bases, with 7 bases between. About this clonotype itself: The target antigen is unknown.

It was 5'RACE with constant-segment primers that produced the TCR alpha and TCR beta cDNA libraries, which carried sample barcodes and UMIs. A single record per CDR3 protein comes from TCRdb applying MiXCR to the 5' RACE reads. This table holds 140,000 or so distinct CDR3 sequences, about 19% found once. Study-level results: In second-wave clones peaking day 37, SARS-CoV-2 specificity remained unconfirmed. Pre-infection memory already had some responding clones, implying cross-reactive memory joined.

Material for sequencing was PBMCs or a T cell subset sorted from them (not recorded which). The chain carries TRBV12-3 or TRBV12-4 and TRBJ2-1, with D hard to call. The TCR was taken from an adult woman who had mild COVID-19 (a few samples of this study predate the infection). Cell type and time point are not known. This CDR3 reads CASSLNRNEQFF. DNA for the CDR3: TGTGCCAGCAGTTTGAATCGGAATGAGCAGTTCTTC.